This is a list of T cell receptor beta chains from one sample in a study of blood T cell repertoires in COVID-19. Sequencing was performed with immunoSEQ multiplex PCR; in TCRdb, only in-frame clones are kept and a portion is missing. Of under 500,000 clones listed, 85% to 90% are singletons. Sequenced: peripheral blood. Receptor source: a young woman with acute or convalescent COVID-19. CDR3s include the opening cysteine and the closing phenylalanine or tryptophan. D genes are given only for firm matches. A row's size may be missing; if present it is once, few, many or a size class.

cdr3_length,v_call,j_call,d_call,clone_size,cdr3_nt,cdr3_aa
12,TRBV6-6,TRBJ2-7,.,.,TGTGCCAGCAGTTACTCCCAGTACGAGCAGTACTTC,CASSYSQYEQYF
16,TRBV5-1,TRBJ2-1,TRBD2,.,TGCGCCAGCAGCTTGGCCGGGCTAGCGGGGGACAATGAGCAGTTCTTC,CASSLAGLAGDNEQFF
15,TRBV27,TRBJ2-3,.,.,TGTGCCAGCAGTCCGACGCGACAGAACACAGATACGCAGTATTTT,CASSPTRQNTDTQYF
16,TRBV5-4,TRBJ2-5,TRBD2,.,TGTGCCAGCAGCTCCATCGGCGGGGGGGATAAAGAGACCCAGTACTTC,CASSSIGGGDKETQYF
15,TRBV28,TRBJ2-1,TRBD2,.,TGTGCCAGCACCGAAAAGGCTAGCGGCCGCAATGAGCAGTTCTTC,CASTEKASGRNEQFF
16,TRBV6-1,TRBJ1-5,TRBD1,.,TGTGCCAGCAGTGAAATTTTAGGGACAGGGGATCAGCCCCAGCATTTT,CASSEILGTGDQPQHF
11,TRBV20-1,TRBJ1-2,TRBD1,.,TGCAGTGCCGGGACAGGGGGCAGCTACACCTTC,CSAGTGGSYTF
15,TRBV19,TRBJ2-5,.,few,TGTGCCAGTAGTATAGGGGGAGTTAGAGGAGAGACCCAGTACTTC,CASSIGGVRGETQYF
13,TRBV10-1,TRBJ2-7,.,.,TGCGCCAGCAGTGAAGGTCAGGGATTAGAGCAGTACTTC,CASSEGQGLEQYF
15,TRBV19,TRBJ1-6,TRBD1,.,TGTGCCAGTAGTTCCGGGACAGGGGGTCATTCACCCCTCCACTTT,CASSSGTGGHSPLHF